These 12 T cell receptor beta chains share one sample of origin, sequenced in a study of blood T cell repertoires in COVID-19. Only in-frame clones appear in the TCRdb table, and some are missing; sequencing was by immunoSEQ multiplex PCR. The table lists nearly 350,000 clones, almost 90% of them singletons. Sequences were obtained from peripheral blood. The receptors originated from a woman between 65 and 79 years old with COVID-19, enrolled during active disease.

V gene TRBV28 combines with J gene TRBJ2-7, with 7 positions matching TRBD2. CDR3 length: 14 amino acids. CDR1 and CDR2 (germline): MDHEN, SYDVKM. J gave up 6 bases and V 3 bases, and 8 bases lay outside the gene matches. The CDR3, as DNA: TGTGCCAGCAGTTTCCCGACTAGCCCTCTCGAGCAGTACTTC. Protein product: CASSFPTSPLEQYF.

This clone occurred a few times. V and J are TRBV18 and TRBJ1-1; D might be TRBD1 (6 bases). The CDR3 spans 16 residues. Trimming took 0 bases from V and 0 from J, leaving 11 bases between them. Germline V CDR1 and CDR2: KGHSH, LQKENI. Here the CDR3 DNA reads TGTGCCAGCTCACCACCGGGGGGGCTCCTGAACACTGAAGCTTTCTTT. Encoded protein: CASSPPGGLLNTEAFF.

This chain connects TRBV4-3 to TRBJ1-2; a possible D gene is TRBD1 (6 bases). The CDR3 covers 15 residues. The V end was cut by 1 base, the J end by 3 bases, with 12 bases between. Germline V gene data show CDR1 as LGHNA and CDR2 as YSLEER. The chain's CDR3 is CASSQAGGGDYGYTF. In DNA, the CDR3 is TGCGCCAGCAGCCAAGCTGGAGGGGGGGACTATGGCTACACCTTC.

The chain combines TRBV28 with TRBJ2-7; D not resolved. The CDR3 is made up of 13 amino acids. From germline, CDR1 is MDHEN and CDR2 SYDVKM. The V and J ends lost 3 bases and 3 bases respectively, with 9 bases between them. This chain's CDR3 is CASSFGDGYEQYF. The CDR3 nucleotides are TGTGCCAGCAGTTTTGGAGACGGCTACGAGCAGTACTTC.

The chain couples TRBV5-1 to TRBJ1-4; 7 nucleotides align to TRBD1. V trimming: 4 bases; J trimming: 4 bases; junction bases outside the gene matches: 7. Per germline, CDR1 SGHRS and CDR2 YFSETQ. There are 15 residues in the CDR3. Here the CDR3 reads CASSPTGANNEKLFF. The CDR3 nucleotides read TGCGCCAGCAGCCCCACAGGGGCCAATAATGAAAAACTGTTTTTT.

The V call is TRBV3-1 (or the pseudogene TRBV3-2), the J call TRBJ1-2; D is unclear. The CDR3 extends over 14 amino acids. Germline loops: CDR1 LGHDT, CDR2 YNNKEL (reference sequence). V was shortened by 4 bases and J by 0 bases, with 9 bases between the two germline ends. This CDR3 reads CASSPYSSNYGYTF. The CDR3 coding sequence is TGTGCCAGCAGCCCGTACTCGTCTAACTATGGCTACACCTTC.

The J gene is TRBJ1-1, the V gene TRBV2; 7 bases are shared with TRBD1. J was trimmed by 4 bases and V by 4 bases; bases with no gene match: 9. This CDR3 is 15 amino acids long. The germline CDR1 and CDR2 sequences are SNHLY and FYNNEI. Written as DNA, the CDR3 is TGTGCCAGCAGTGTCCAGGGGACAGTGAGCACTGAAGCTTTCTTT. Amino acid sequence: CASSVQGTVSTEAFF.

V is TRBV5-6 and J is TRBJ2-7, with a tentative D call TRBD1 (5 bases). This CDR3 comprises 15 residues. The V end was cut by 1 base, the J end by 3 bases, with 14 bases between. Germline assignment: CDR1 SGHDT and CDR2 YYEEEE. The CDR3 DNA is TGTGCCAGCAGCTTGAAGGACCGACAGTTCTACGAGCAGTACTTC. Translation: CASSLKDRQFYEQYF.

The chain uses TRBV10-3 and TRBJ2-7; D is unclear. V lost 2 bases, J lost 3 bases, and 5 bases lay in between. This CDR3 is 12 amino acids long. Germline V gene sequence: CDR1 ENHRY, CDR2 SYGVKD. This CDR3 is CAISEVSYEQYF. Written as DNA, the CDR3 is TGTGCCATCAGTGAGGTCAGCTACGAGCAGTACTTC.

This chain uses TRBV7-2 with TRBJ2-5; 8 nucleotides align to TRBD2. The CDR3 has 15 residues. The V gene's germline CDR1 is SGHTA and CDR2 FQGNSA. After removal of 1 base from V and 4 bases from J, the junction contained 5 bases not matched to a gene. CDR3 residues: CASSLGTSRRETQYF. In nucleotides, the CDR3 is TGTGCCAGCAGCTTAGGGACTAGCAGGCGAGAGACCCAGTACTTC. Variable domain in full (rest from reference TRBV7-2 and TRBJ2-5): GAGVSQSPSNKVTEKGKDVELRCDPISGHTALYWYRQSLGQGLEFLIYFQGNSAPDKSGLPSDRFSAERTGGSVSTLTIQRTQQEDSAVYLCASSLGTSRRETQYFGPGTRLLVL.

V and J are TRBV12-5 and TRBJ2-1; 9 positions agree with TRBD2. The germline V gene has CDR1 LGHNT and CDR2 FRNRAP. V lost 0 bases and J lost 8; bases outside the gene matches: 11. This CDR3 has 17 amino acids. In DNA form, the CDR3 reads TGTGCTAGTGGTTTGGTCCGATCCTTGGGACTAGCACATGAGCAGTTCTTC. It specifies CASGLVRSLGLAHEQFF. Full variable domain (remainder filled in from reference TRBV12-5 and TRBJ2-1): DARVTQTPRHKVTEMGQEVTMRCQPILGHNTVFWYRQTMMQGLELLAYFRNRAPLDDSGMPKDRFSAEMPDATLATLKIQPSEPRDSAVYFCASGLVRSLGLAHEQFFGPGTRLTVL.

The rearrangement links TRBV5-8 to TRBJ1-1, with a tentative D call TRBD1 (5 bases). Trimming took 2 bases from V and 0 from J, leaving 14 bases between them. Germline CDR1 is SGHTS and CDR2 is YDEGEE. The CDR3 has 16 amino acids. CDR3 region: CASSFGTGTLNTEAFF. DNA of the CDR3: TGTGCCAGCAGCTTCGGTACAGGAACTTTGAACACTGAAGCTTTCTTT.